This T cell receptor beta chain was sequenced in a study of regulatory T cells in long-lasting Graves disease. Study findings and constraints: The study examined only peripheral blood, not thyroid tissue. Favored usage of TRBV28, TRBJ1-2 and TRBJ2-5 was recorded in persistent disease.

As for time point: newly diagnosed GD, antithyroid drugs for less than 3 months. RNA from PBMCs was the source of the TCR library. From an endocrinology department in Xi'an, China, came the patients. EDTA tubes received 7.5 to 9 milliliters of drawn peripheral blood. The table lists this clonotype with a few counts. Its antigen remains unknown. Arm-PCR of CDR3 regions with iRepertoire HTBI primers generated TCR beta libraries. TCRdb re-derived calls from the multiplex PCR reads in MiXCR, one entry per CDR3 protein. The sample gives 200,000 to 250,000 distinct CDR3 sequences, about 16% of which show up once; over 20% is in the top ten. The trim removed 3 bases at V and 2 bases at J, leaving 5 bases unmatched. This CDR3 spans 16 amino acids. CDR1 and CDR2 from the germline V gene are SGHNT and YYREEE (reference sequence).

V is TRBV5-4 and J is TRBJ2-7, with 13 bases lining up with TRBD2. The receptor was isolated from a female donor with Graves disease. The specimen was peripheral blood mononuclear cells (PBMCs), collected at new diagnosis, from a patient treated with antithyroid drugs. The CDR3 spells CASSSQTSGRPYEQYF. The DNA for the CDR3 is TGTGCCAGCAGCTCCCAGACTAGCGGGAGGCCCTACGAGCAGTACTTC.